The next 30 T cell receptor beta chains were all read from a single sample in a study of blood T cell repertoires in COVID-19. Clones were sequenced by immunoSEQ multiplex PCR, and TCRdb holds only the in-frame ones, with some missing. The sample has some 19,000 clones, over 70% seen once; the top ten hold more than 9.5%. The sequenced material came from peripheral blood. The receptors were gathered from an older man with acute or convalescent COVID-19.

The rearrangement uses TRBV5-4 and TRBJ2-7, with 10 bases matching TRBD1. This CDR3 spans 13 amino acids. CDR1 is SGHNT and CDR2 is YYREEE in the germline V gene (reference sequence). The V gene end was trimmed by 4 bases and the J gene end by 7 bases; junction bases not matched to a gene: 5. The CDR3 region has the DNA TGTGCCAGCAGCGACGACAGGGGGCGTGAGCAGTACTTC. It specifies CASSDDRGREQYF. The full variable domain, its missing parts supplied by reference TRBV5-4 and TRBJ2-7, is ETGVTQSPTHLIKTRGQQVTLRCSSQSGHNTVSWYQQALGQGPQFIFQYYREEENGRGNFPPRFSGLQFPNYSSELNVNALELDDSALYLCASSDDRGREQYFGPGTRLTVT.

Comment on this clone: Other DNA sequences in the same sample also yield this CDR3. CDR3 protein: CASSFGQGRRETQYF. CDR3 bases: TGTGCCAGCAGCTTCGGACAGGGGCGAAGAGAGACCCAGTACTTC. The chain carries TRBV2 and TRBJ2-5; 9 bases fit TRBD1. This CDR3 is 15 amino acids long. Germline values: CDR1 SNHLY, CDR2 FYNNEI. The V segment lost 6 bases and the J segment 4 bases; nucleotides outside the gene matches: 9.

CDR3 in DNA: TGTGCCAGCACCCAGGGAGGGGTTGGCGGCTACACCTTC. Its translation is CASTQGGVGGYTF. The rearrangement joins TRBV7-9 to TRBJ1-2, with a tentative D call TRBD1 (5 bases). Trimming left V 7 bases short and J 8 bases short, with 17 bases between. This CDR3 has 13 residues. CDR1 and CDR2 (germline): SEHNR, FQNEAQ (reference sequence).

In regard to this clone: Different DNA sequences within this sample yield the same CDR3. The CDR3 sequence: CASSLGGQGYEQYF. Written as DNA, the CDR3 is TGCGCCAGCAGCTTGGGGGGACAGGGCTACGAGCAGTACTTC. The V call is TRBV5-1, the J call TRBJ2-7, with 9 bases identical to TRBD1. The ends lost 0 bases at V and 3 bases at J; junction bases unmatched: 1. This CDR3 is built from 14 residues. Germline V gives CDR1 SGHRS, CDR2 YFSETQ.

The chain uses TRBV19 and TRBJ1-2, with TRBD1 identical over 8 bases. V lost 7 bases and J lost 13; bases outside the gene matches: 8. The CDR3 is 11 residues long. CDR1 and CDR2 from the germline V gene are LNHDA and SQIVND (reference sequence). The CDR3 DNA reads TGTGCCAGTAATCAGGGGGCAAGCGTCACCTTC. This translates into CASNQGASVTF.

V is TRBV6-2 or TRBV6-3 and J is TRBJ2-2; D is undetermined. CDR1 is MNHEY, CDR2 SVGEGT, per germline. Trimming cost V 0 bases and J 5 bases, with 7 bases left between them. CDR3 length equals 14 residues. This chain's CDR3 is CASSYSAGTGELFF. The CDR3 DNA reads as TGTGCCAGCAGTTACTCGGCCGGGACCGGGGAGCTGTTTTTT.

The V gene is TRBV6-5, the J gene TRBJ1-5; 10 bases fit TRBD1. V was pared by 5 bases and J by 5 bases, with 3 bases of the junction left unmatched. CDR1 and CDR2 (germline): MNHEY, SVGAGI. The CDR3 consists of 14 residues. DNA of the CDR3: TGTGCCAGCAGTCAGACAGGGGGCTATCAGCCCCAGCATTTT. Its protein product is CASSQTGGYQPQHF.

The chain recombines TRBV9 with TRBJ1-4, with D unclear. The length of the CDR3 is 14 residues. Trimming pared 1 base from V and 7 bases from J, leaving 11 bases between. The germline V gene has CDR1 SGDLS and CDR2 YYNGEE. In nucleotides, the CDR3 is TGTGCCAGCAGCGTAAATTCGGTCGGTGAAAAACTGTTTTTT. It yields the protein CASSVNSVGEKLFF.

The rearrangement uses TRBV30 and TRBJ2-5; TRBD2 is a possible D gene (5 bases). The V end was cut by 0 bases, the J end by 5 bases, with 10 bases between. Germline-derived CDR1 and CDR2 are GTSNPN and SVGIG (reference sequence). The CDR3 consists of 13 residues. The CDR3 loop is CAWSVRGAETQYF. As DNA, the CDR3 is TGTGCCTGGAGTGTACGGGGTGCGGAGACCCAGTACTTC.

V usage is TRBV29-1 and J usage is TRBJ2-7; maybe TRBD1 (6 bases). The CDR3 length is 12 residues. Germline CDR1 reads SQVTM; CDR2 reads ANQGSEA. Trimming pared 1 base from V and 2 bases from J, leaving 6 bases between. The CDR3 coding sequence is TGCAGCGTTGAAGGACAGGCCTACGAGCAGTACTTC. Residues: CSVEGQAYEQYF.

J is TRBJ2-3 and V is TRBV5-8; 8 nucleotides agree with TRBD2. This CDR3 has 14 residues. Per germline, CDR1 SGHTS and CDR2 YDEGEE. V lost 2 bases, J lost 1 base, and 0 bases stayed unmatched. The CDR3 is CASSLAGGTDTQYF. The CDR3, as DNA: TGTGCCAGCAGCTTAGCGGGGGGCACAGATACGCAGTATTTT.

The chain has TRBV7-2 and TRBJ1-5; D not certain. The CDR3 is 13 residues long. The germline V gene has CDR1 SGHTA and CDR2 FQGNSA. V was pared by 6 bases and J by 8 bases, with 14 bases between. The CDR3 here is CASRQTGLEPQHF. The CDR3 DNA reads TGTGCCAGCAGGCAGACTGGCTTAGAGCCCCAGCATTTT. Using reference TRBV7-2 and TRBJ1-5 for the parts outside the CDR3, the full variable domain is GAGVSQSPSNKVTEKGKDVELRCDPISGHTALYWYRQSLGQGLEFLIYFQGNSAPDKSGLPSDRFSAERTGGSVSTLTIQRTQQEDSAVYLCASRQTGLEPQHFGDGTRLSIL.

The chain combines TRBV7-9 with TRBJ1-1; 7 bases map to TRBD1. The CDR3 has 13 amino acids. Trimming at V came to 7 bases and at J to 4 bases, leaving 6 bases not matched to a gene. CDR1 and CDR2 (germline): SEHNR, FQNEAQ (reference sequence). CDR3 DNA sequence: TGTGCCAGCAACACAGGGGCAGGCACTGAAGCTTTCTTT. Translation gives CASNTGAGTEAFF.

The genes are TRBV9 and TRBJ2-4, with D perhaps TRBD2 (7 bases). The CDR3 covers 14 residues. The germline V and J ends were trimmed by 3 bases and 7 bases, with 14 bases remaining between them. CDR1 and CDR2 (germline): SGDLS, YYNGEE. CDR3: CASSASRGGNIQYF. The CDR3 bases are TGTGCCAGCAGCGCGAGTAGGGGGGGCAACATTCAGTACTTC.

Only one count was recorded for this clone. The chain employs TRBV7-6 and TRBJ1-6, with 7 bases that match TRBD1. Germline V gives CDR1 SGHVS, CDR2 FNYEAQ. J gave up 0 bases and V 5 bases, and 16 bases lay outside the gene matches. The CDR3 totals 20 residues. The chain's CDR3 is CASSPGPPQQGFSYNSPLHF. Here the CDR3 DNA reads TGTGCCAGCAGCCCCGGGCCCCCTCAACAGGGGTTCTCCTATAATTCACCCCTCCACTTT.

This chain joins TRBV5-8 and TRBJ1-5; 10 nucleotides match TRBD1. CDR3 length: 15 amino acids. The V gene's germline CDR1 is SGHTS and CDR2 YDEGEE. J gave up 4 bases and V 4 bases, and 5 bases lay outside the gene matches. CDR3 sequence reads: CASSRRQGANQPQHF. In DNA form, the CDR3 reads TGTGCCAGCAGCCGGCGACAGGGGGCGAATCAGCCCCAGCATTTT.

This chain uses TRBV6-5 with TRBJ2-2; D unresolved. V lost 7 bases and J lost 3, with 9 bases in between. Looked up from germline, CDR1 is MNHEY and CDR2 is SVGAGI. This CDR3 spans 13 amino acids. Here the CDR3 reads CASINMDTGELFF. The CDR3 DNA follows: TGTGCCAGCATCAACATGGACACCGGGGAGCTGTTTTTT.

The chain couples TRBV5-6 to TRBJ2-6, with 7 bases lining up with TRBD1. Germline CDR1 reads SGHDT; CDR2 reads YYEEEE. The CDR3 sequence is 17 residues long. V gave up 4 bases and J gave up 1 base; unmatched junction bases: 8. CDR3 sequence: CASSPRQGRSGANVLTF. The CDR3 bases are TGTGCCAGCAGCCCTAGACAGGGCAGGTCTGGGGCCAACGTCCTGACTTTC. The whole variable domain, remainder taken from reference TRBV5-6 and TRBJ2-6, is DAGVTQSPTHLIKTRGQQVTLRCSPKSGHDTVSWYQQALGQGPQFIFQYYEEEERQRGNFPDRFSGHQFPNYSSELNVNALLLGDSALYLCASSPRQGRSGANVLTFGAGSRLTVL.

The chain combines TRBV2 with TRBJ2-6; 8 bases agree with TRBD1. The germline V gene has CDR1 SNHLY and CDR2 FYNNEI. The CDR3 totals 16 residues. V was clipped by 5 bases and J by 0 bases; unmatched bases: 3. The CDR3 sequence is CASSRDRSSGANVLTF. The CDR3 DNA reads TGTGCCAGCAGTAGGGACAGGAGCTCTGGGGCCAACGTCCTGACTTTC.

This clone turned up a few times. The CDR3 DNA sequence: TGTGCCAGCAGGCGGGGCCGAACAGGGGATAGCAATCAGCCCCAGCATTTT. Translating gives CASRRGRTGDSNQPQHF. The J gene is TRBJ1-5, the V gene TRBV27; 7 positions match TRBD1. The length of the CDR3 is 17 residues. V was pared by 6 bases and J by 0 bases, with 11 bases of the junction left unmatched. Germline-derived CDR1 and CDR2 are MNHEY and SMNVEV (reference sequence).

The V and J genes are TRBV5-1 and TRBJ2-3, with no clear D. The V end lost 4 bases, the J end lost 0 bases, and 15 bases lay between the germline ends. Germline values: CDR1 SGHRS, CDR2 YFSETQ. The CDR3 sequence is 16 residues long. The CDR3 sequence is CASSPGWVASTDTQYF. DNA of the CDR3: TGCGCCAGCAGCCCTGGGTGGGTAGCTAGCACAGATACGCAGTATTTT. Full variable domain (rest looked up from reference TRBV5-1 and TRBJ2-3): KAGVTQTPRYLIKTRGQQVTLSCSPISGHRSVSWYQQTPGQGLQFLFEYFSETQRNKGNFPGRFSGRQFSNSRSEMNVSTLELGDSALYLCASSPGWVASTDTQYFGPGTRLTVL.

J is TRBJ1-2 and V is TRBV30; D is possibly TRBD1 (5 bases). Germline values: CDR1 GTSNPN, CDR2 SVGIG (reference sequence). The length of the CDR3 is 15 residues. With 1 base removed from V and 0 bases from J, the gap between germline ends came to 12 bases. The CDR3 here is CAWSGRGLTNYGYTF. The CDR3 DNA reads TGTGCCTGGAGTGGCCGGGGACTGACTAACTATGGCTACACCTTC. Combining the CDR3 with reference TRBV30 and TRBJ1-2 gives the whole variable domain SQTIHQWPATLVQPVGSPLSLECTVEGTSNPNLYWYRQAAGRGLQLLFYSVGIGQISSEVPQNLSASRPQDRQFILSSKKLLLSDSGFYLCAWSGRGLTNYGYTFGSGTRLTVV.

The chain links TRBV27 to TRBJ2-3, with 9 bases aligning to TRBD2. This CDR3 has 16 amino acids. Per the germline V gene, CDR1 is MNHEY and CDR2 is SMNVEV (reference sequence). The junction had 6 bases not matched to a gene; V was cut back by 4 bases and J by 1 base. The CDR3 coding sequence is TGTGCCAGCAGTTATCTAGCGGGGACACGCACAGATACGCAGTATTTT. It specifies CASSYLAGTRTDTQYF.

The chain is built from TRBV15 and TRBJ1-2, with no clear D. V gave up 0 bases and J gave up 2 bases, with 13 bases separating them. There are 16 residues in the CDR3. Germline lookup yields CDR1 LNHNV and CDR2 YYDKDF (reference sequence). CDR3: CATSRDPNAGNYGYTF. In DNA form, the CDR3 reads TGTGCCACCAGCAGAGATCCCAATGCGGGGAACTATGGCTACACCTTC.

This chain connects TRBV7-2 to TRBJ1-5; D is unresolved. V dropped 2 bases and J dropped 4 bases, with 12 bases sitting between them. CDR3 length: 15 residues. Per the germline V gene, CDR1 is SGHTA and CDR2 is FQGNSA. Here the CDR3 DNA reads TGTGCCAGCAGCTTATCAGGCGGAGGGAATCAGCCCCAGCATTTT. Its translation: CASSLSGGGNQPQHF.

The chain employs TRBV19 and TRBJ2-1, with 9 bases fitting TRBD2. Germline V gene data show CDR1 as LNHDA and CDR2 as SQIVND (reference sequence). CDR3 length: 14 amino acids. Losses at the gene ends were 9 bases for V and 7 bases for J; bases not matched to a gene: 10. CDR3 bases: TGTGCCAGCGACTCTAGCGGGGTGGGGAATGAGCAGTTCTTC. It translates to CASDSSGVGNEQFF.

The chain has TRBV6-5 and TRBJ1-6; no reliable D call. Between the trimmed V and J ends, which lost 5 bases and 4 bases, there was a span of 12 bases. This CDR3 contains 15 residues. The germline V gene encodes CDR1 MNHEY and CDR2 SVGAGI. The CDR3 DNA follows: TGTGCCAGCAGTATAAACAGAGTTTATAATTCACCCCTCCACTTT. Residues: CASSINRVYNSPLHF.

This rearrangement joins TRBV18 to TRBJ2-7; D uncertain. The V end lost 2 bases, the J end lost 2 bases, and 10 bases lay between the germline ends. The germline CDR1 and CDR2 sequences are KGHSH and LQKENI. CDR3 size: 14 residues. CDR3 loop: CASSPNTMTYEQYF. CDR3 in DNA: TGTGCCAGCTCACCAAACACGATGACCTACGAGCAGTACTTC. Using reference TRBV18 and TRBJ2-7 for the parts outside the CDR3, the full variable domain is NAGVMQNPRHLVRRRGQEARLRCSPMKGHSHVYWYRQLPEEGLKFMVYLQKENIIDESGMPKERFSAEFPKEGPSILRIQQVVRGDSAAYFCASSPNTMTYEQYFGPGTRLTVT.

The chain links TRBV9 to TRBJ1-1, with TRBD1 matching 10 bases. Germline CDR1 SGDLS, CDR2 YYNGEE. The J segment lost 6 bases and the V segment lost 0 bases, leaving 11 bases of the junction unmatched. This CDR3 contains 17 residues. CDR3 DNA: TGTGCCAGCAGCGTAGTCCCTCCGACAGGGGGCAACCCTGAAGCTTTCTTT. Translating gives CASSVVPPTGGNPEAFF.

The chain has TRBV19 and TRBJ1-1; a weak D match, TRBD1 (5 bases). V lost 7 bases and J lost 2, with 17 bases in between. CDR3 length equals 15 residues. The V gene's germline CDR1 is LNHDA and CDR2 SQIVND (reference sequence). CDR3 DNA sequence: TGTGCCAGTAAGGAGTATACAGGAACTAACACTGAAGCTTTCTTT. It specifies CASKEYTGTNTEAFF. Combining the CDR3 with reference TRBV19 and TRBJ1-1 gives the whole variable domain DGGITQSPKYLFRKEGQNVTLSCEQNLNHDAMYWYRQDPGQGLRLIYYSQIVNDFQKGDIAEGYSVSREKKESFPLTVTSAQKNPTAFYLCASKEYTGTNTEAFFGQGTRLTVV.